In this sample, the clone carrying this T cell receptor beta chain turned up a few times. Its matching antigen is unknown. The CDR3 is 14 amino acids. The germline CDR1 and CDR2 sequences are DFQATT and SNEGSKA (reference sequence). The V and J ends lost 2 bases and 3 bases respectively, with 14 bases between them. TCRdb re-analysed the RT-PCR reads in MiXCR, keeping a single row per CDR3 protein. The sample holds fewer than 700,000 distinct CDR3 sequences; around 13% are singletons and the top ten take approximately 14%. The source of the sample is a study of response to subunit inactivated influenza vaccine. Findings of the study overall: Each seasonal influenza vaccination recruits few new T cells, the authors suggested.

The receptor was isolated from a man between 45 and 60 years old who received an inactivated influenza vaccine. The starting material was PBMCs from blood, obtained roughly 45 days after vaccination. This rearrangement joins TRBV20-1 to TRBJ2-7, with D maybe TRBD2 (5 bases). CDR3: CSARFPGNLYEQYF. The CDR3 region has the DNA TGCAGTGCTAGATTCCCCGGGAACCTCTACGAGCAGTACTTC.